This T cell receptor beta chain stems from a study of control samples from healthy donors and cancer patients. V was shortened by 3 bases and J by 5 bases, with 16 bases between the two germline ends. Germline V gene data show CDR1 as LNHDA and CDR2 as SQIVND (reference sequence). The CDR3 has 15 residues. This clone has just one count. Here immunoSEQ multiplex PCR was the method, and the copy in TCRdb shows in-frame clones only, minus some. This table holds approximately 98,000 clones, about 80% found once. Sequencing input: blood. The receptor was derived from a man in his late teens or twenties in good health. The chain has TRBV19 and TRBJ1-1, with D possibly TRBD1 on 5 matching bases. CDR3 protein: CASSIKRQLGTEAFF. CDR3 in DNA: TGTGCCAGTAGTATTAAGAGACAGCTCGGAACTGAAGCTTTCTTT.